These 2 T cell receptor beta chains share one sample of origin, sequenced in a study of follicular helper T cells after annual influenza vaccination. The data were produced by immunoSEQ multiplex PCR, yet TCRdb's version contains in-frame clones alone and is incomplete. The sample has 7,000 or so clones, around 82% seen once. Time point meaning: 2015-2016 season, 7 days after influenza vaccination. Specimen: CXCR5- memory CD4+ T cells sorted from blood, collected 7 days after influenza vaccination. The receptors were gathered from an adult who received the influenza vaccine.

The chain combines TRBV2 with TRBJ1-4; TRBD1 is a possible D gene (6 bases). The CDR3 has 13 residues. Germline V CDR1 and CDR2: SNHLY, FYNNEI. V dropped 4 bases and J dropped 8 bases, with 11 bases sitting between them. CDR3 loop: CASSGRGGEKLFF. In DNA, the CDR3 is TGTGCCAGCAGTGGCAGGGGTGGGGAAAAACTGTTTTTT.

The chain employs TRBV5-6 and TRBJ2-1; no clear D. The CDR3 consists of 13 residues. Trimming removed 6 bases from V and 4 bases from J, with 11 bases in between. CDR1 and CDR2 from the germline V gene are SGHDT and YYEEEE. In DNA form, the CDR3 reads TGTGCCAGCATGATAGGCGGTTACAATGAGCAGTTCTTC. Protein sequence: CASMIGGYNEQFF.